This passage covers 12 T cell receptor beta chains from one sample sequenced in a study of post-analysis software for immune sequencing data. Study-level findings and limits: There were five TRBV segments more frequent in patients than controls, and TRBV5-6, TRBV5-1 and TRBV20-1 were among them.

The TCR beta cDNA libraries carried unique molecular identifiers. TCRdb called the PCR reads again in MiXCR, with one record for every CDR3 protein. The sample shows about 800,000 distinct CDR3 sequences, approximately 30% of them seen only once. For these TCRs, the target antigens are not known. The sequenced sample was blood. These receptors were taken from a girl aged 5-17 years with multiple sclerosis.

The chain couples TRBV7-2 to TRBJ2-1; D might be TRBD1 (6 bases). From germline, CDR1 is SGHTA and CDR2 FQGNSA. V shed 0 bases and J shed 3 bases, with 9 bases lying between them. The CDR3 is made up of 15 amino acids. The CDR3 coding sequence is TGTGCCAGCAGCTTAGCTGGGGGCGACTACAATGAGCAGTTCTTC. Protein: CASSLAGGDYNEQFF.

The chain couples TRBV11-3 to TRBJ2-1, with TRBD1 matching over 10 bases. The germline CDR1 and CDR2 sequences are SGHNT and YENEEA. This CDR3 is 15 amino acids long. Trimming cost V 5 bases and J 4 bases; bases outside gene matches: 5. The CDR3 nucleotides read TGTGCCAGCAGCCCGACAGGGGGCATGTACAATGAGCAGTTCTTC. It yields the protein CASSPTGGMYNEQFF.

The rearrangement uses TRBV5-1 and TRBJ2-5, with 7 bases lining up with TRBD2. Germline V gives CDR1 SGHRS, CDR2 YFSETQ. Trimming cost V 0 bases and J 3 bases; bases outside gene matches: 5. The CDR3 contains 15 residues. Here the CDR3 reads CASSLASGLKETQYF. CDR3 in DNA: TGCGCCAGCAGCTTGGCTAGCGGCCTGAAAGAGACCCAGTACTTC.

This clonotype has more than one count but fewer than ten. The chain joins TRBV5-1 to TRBJ2-3; possibly TRBD2 for D (6 bases). This CDR3 spans 18 amino acids. The V gene's germline CDR1 is SGHRS and CDR2 YFSETQ. Trimming pared 0 bases from V and 6 bases from J, leaving 23 bases between. Here the CDR3 reads CASSLDHGRGSSRDTQYF. Here the CDR3 DNA reads TGCGCCAGCAGCTTGGACCACGGGCGGGGATCATCGAGGGATACGCAGTATTTT. Based on the CDR3 plus reference TRBV5-1 and TRBJ2-3, the full variable domain is KAGVTQTPRYLIKTRGQQVTLSCSPISGHRSVSWYQQTPGQGLQFLFEYFSETQRNKGNFPGRFSGRQFSNSRSEMNVSTLELGDSALYLCASSLDHGRGSSRDTQYFGPGTRLTVL.

This chain joins TRBV6-1 and TRBJ2-7, with D uncertain. The CDR3 is 14 amino acids. From germline, CDR1 is MNHNS and CDR2 SASEGT. V was shortened by 6 bases and J by 7 bases, with 19 bases between the two germline ends. The CDR3 spells CASSLFRALNEQYF. In DNA, the CDR3 is TGTGCCAGCAGCCTCTTCCGGGCACTGAATGAGCAGTACTTC.

The chain recombines TRBV6-6 with TRBJ2-7; D possibly corresponds to TRBD1 (5 bases). This CDR3 comprises 15 residues. Germline V gene sequence: CDR1 MNHNY, CDR2 SVGAGI (reference sequence). V gave up 6 bases and J gave up 3 bases, with 18 bases separating them. The CDR3 DNA reads as TGTGCCAGCAGCCCAGGGCCCCCGGACATCTACGAGCAGTACTTC. Amino acids: CASSPGPPDIYEQYF.

The chain joins TRBV20-1 to TRBJ1-4; tentative D call: TRBD1 (5 bases). The ends were cut back, 3 bases at V and 4 bases at J, with 15 bases in the middle. The CDR3 has 15 residues. CDR1 and CDR2 from the germline V gene are DFQATT and SNEGSKA (reference sequence). CDR3 in amino acids: CSARPTERINEKLFF. CDR3 bases: TGCAGTGCTAGGCCGACAGAGAGGATTAATGAAAAACTGTTTTTT.

The J gene is TRBJ2-4, the V gene TRBV2; D remains unclear. The V and J ends lost 1 base and 0 bases respectively, with 16 bases between them. There are 18 residues in the CDR3. Germline V lookup: CDR1 SNHLY, CDR2 FYNNEI. CDR3: CASSEESNYLLAKNIQYF. As DNA, the CDR3 is TGTGCCAGCAGTGAAGAGTCAAATTACTTACTAGCCAAAAACATTCAGTACTTC.

V and J are TRBV12-3 or TRBV12-4 and TRBJ2-7; D call uncertain. TRBJ2-5 matches the DNA end more closely, so the J call is doubtful. There are 13 residues in the CDR3. CDR3 DNA sequence: TGTGCCAGCAGTGCGACGGGTAAAGAGACCCAGTACTTC. Translated, it gives CASSATGKETQYF.

This chain connects TRBV27 to TRBJ1-1; weak D call: TRBD1 (5 bases). The germline gives CDR1 MNHEY, CDR2 SMNVEV (reference sequence). The CDR3 consists of 16 residues. V was trimmed by 5 bases and J by 4 bases, leaving 20 bases between them. CDR3 bases: TGTGCCAGCAGTCTCCCGCCTGGGGCAGCCGGCACTGAAGCTTTCTTT. Protein product: CASSLPPGAAGTEAFF.

This clonotype has more than one count but fewer than ten. CDR3: CASSLPQGVGNEQFF. The CDR3 bases are TGTGCCAGCAGTTTACCCCAGGGGGTTGGCAATGAGCAGTTCTTC. V gene TRBV27 combines with J gene TRBJ2-1; 7 nucleotides line up with TRBD1. The CDR3 loop spans 15 amino acids. The germline V gene has CDR1 MNHEY and CDR2 SMNVEV (reference sequence). V lost 2 bases to trimming and J lost 6 bases; unmatched junction nucleotides: 7.

CDR3 in amino acids: CASSQHSSGVEQFF. In DNA form, the CDR3 reads TGCGCCAGCAGCCAACACAGCTCAGGGGTTGAGCAGTTCTTC. The chain employs TRBV4-3 and TRBJ2-1, with D possibly TRBD1 on 6 matching bases. V was trimmed by 2 bases and J by 9 bases, leaving 14 bases between them. CDR3 length equals 14 residues. From germline, CDR1 is LGHNA and CDR2 YSLEER.